The rows below give T cell receptor beta chains drawn from one sample of a study of T cell repertoires in cytomegalovirus infection. For these receptors, no antigen is known. MiXCR, run by TCRdb on the reads, gives a single entry per CDR3 protein. The sample lists 700,000 to 900,000 distinct CDR3 sequences, approximately 32% occurring once. The specimen comprised cultured CD8+ T cells from PBMCs, sampled from culture after CMV antigen stimulation. The receptors derive from a human donor in good health (CMV status not recorded). Some clones in this sample may be carry-over from other donors' samples. Both conserved end residues are part of each CDR3. The D gene is left open where the match is weak. Clone size is stated in some rows and not others, as once, few, many or a class when expanded.

v_call	d_call	j_call	clone_size	cdr3_aa	cdr3_nt
TRBV12-3/TRBV12-4	.	TRBJ2-3	.	CASSQRPLTSTDTQYF	TGTGCCAGCAGCCAGAGACCGTTAACTAGCACAGATACGCAGTATTTT
TRBV5-6	.	TRBJ2-1	few	CASSLLTGKKDEQFF	TGTGCCAGCAGCTTGCTAACAGGAAAAAAGGATGAGCAGTTCTTC
TRBV25-1	.	TRBJ2-5	once	CASSEYGETQYF	TGTGCCAGCAGTGAATACGGGGAGACCCAGTACTTC
TRBV10-3	.	TRBJ1-2	.	CATKSIYGYTF	TGTGCCACCAAGTCCATCTATGGCTACACCTTC
TRBV7-9	.	TRBJ1-5	many	CASSPRDRNQPQHF	TGTGCCAGCAGCCCCCGGGATCGGAATCAGCCCCAGCATTTT
TRBV12-5	TRBD1	TRBJ1-1	few	CASGLVMQGAWYTEAFF	TGTGCTAGTGGTTTGGTTATGCAGGGGGCTTGGTACACTGAAGCTTTCTTT
TRBV6-5	.	TRBJ2-5	.	CASRDTSAQETQYF	TGTGCCAGCAGGGACACCTCCGCCCAAGAGACCCAGTACTTC
TRBV5-6	.	TRBJ1-1	few	CASSLVPREAFF	TGTGCCAGCAGCTTGGTTCCGCGTGAAGCTTTCTTT
TRBV12-3/TRBV12-4	.	TRBJ1-2	.	CASSRSGAGYTF	TGTGCCAGCAGTAGATCAGGGGCTGGCTACACCTTC
TRBV5-5	.	TRBJ2-5	few	CASSLEQPQETQYF	TGTGCCAGCAGCTTGGAACAGCCCCAAGAGACCCAGTACTTC
TRBV6-6	.	TRBJ1-2	few	CASSYADVGNGYTF	TGTGCCAGCAGTTACGCCGACGTGGGGAATGGCTACACCTTC
TRBV7-8	.	TRBJ1-2	few	CASSPSGGRGTNYGYTF	TGTGCCAGCAGCCCATCCGGGGGCCGCGGGACTAACTATGGCTACACCTTC
TRBV20-1	.	TRBJ2-2	.	CSATSRGGRAGELFF	TGCAGTGCCACCTCAAGAGGAGGTAGGGCCGGGGAGCTGTTTTTT
TRBV6-2/TRBV6-3	TRBD2	TRBJ2-1	.	CASNPAGGLWNEQFF	TGTGCCAGCAATCCTGCGGGGGGCCTTTGGAATGAGCAGTTCTTC
TRBV7-9	TRBD1	TRBJ2-1	.	CASSSGGRGLVDEQFF	TGTGCCAGCAGCTCAGGGGGTAGGGGGCTGGTCGATGAGCAGTTCTTC
TRBV10-3	.	TRBJ1-3	few	CAISAPGGSGNTIYF	TGTGCCATCAGTGCCCCCGGGGGGTCAGGAAACACCATATATTTT
TRBV27	.	TRBJ1-5	.	CASSPIVAVDSNQPQHF	TGTGCCAGCAGCCCCATCGTGGCAGTTGATAGCAATCAGCCCCAGCATTTT
TRBV5-6	.	TRBJ2-2	.	CASSPTGRQLGGELFF	TGTGCCAGCAGCCCTACGGGCAGGCAACTCGGCGGGGAGCTGTTTTTT
TRBV27	.	TRBJ2-4	few	CASSLGAANIQYF	TGTGCCAGCAGTTTGGGGGCGGCAAACATTCAGTACTTC
TRBV28	.	TRBJ1-3	few	CASSTRAYHGNTIYF	TGTGCCAGCAGTACTAGGGCTTACCATGGAAACACCATATATTTT